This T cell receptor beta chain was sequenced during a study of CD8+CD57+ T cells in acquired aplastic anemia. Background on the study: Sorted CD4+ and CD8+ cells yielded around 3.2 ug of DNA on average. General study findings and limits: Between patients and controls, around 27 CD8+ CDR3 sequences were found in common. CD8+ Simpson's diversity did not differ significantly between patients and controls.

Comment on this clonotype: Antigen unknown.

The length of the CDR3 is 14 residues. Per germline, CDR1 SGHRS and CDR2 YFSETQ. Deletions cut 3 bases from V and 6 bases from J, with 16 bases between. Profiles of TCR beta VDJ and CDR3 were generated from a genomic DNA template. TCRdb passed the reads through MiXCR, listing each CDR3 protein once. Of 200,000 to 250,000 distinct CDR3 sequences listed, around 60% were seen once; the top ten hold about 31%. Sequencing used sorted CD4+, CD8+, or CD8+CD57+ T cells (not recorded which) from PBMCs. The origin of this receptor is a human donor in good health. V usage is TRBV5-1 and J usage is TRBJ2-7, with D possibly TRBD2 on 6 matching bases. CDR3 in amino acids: CASSSVTGEGEQYF. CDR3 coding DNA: TGCGCCAGCAGCTCGGTGACGGGAGAAGGCGAGCAGTACTTC.